This TCR beta chain was recovered during a study of identical twins. Trimming removed 8 bases from V and 7 bases from J, with 18 bases in between. The germline V gene has CDR1 DFQATT and CDR2 SNEGSKA (reference sequence). The CDR3 runs 12 residues. Concerning this clonotype itself: Its antigen is still unknown. A much larger clone differs by one base, so this may be a read error.

Template switching (which added a universal primer site) was used, and cDNA carried unique molecular identifiers. TCRdb re-called the 5' RACE reads through MiXCR, storing one row per CDR3 protein. The sample yields around 690,000 distinct CDR3 sequences, roughly 20% seen once. Study-level points and caveats: Memory repertoires showed no such pattern, whereas abundant cord blood beta clonotypes carried fewer insertions.

The sample was also linked to a second study, of T cells expressing NK-cell markers.

The V call is TRBV20-1, the J call TRBJ2-7, with unresolved D. The clonotype was recovered from a woman between 18 and 30 years old in good health. Material for sequencing was PBMCs. For the CDR3, the DNA is TGCAGTCCTAATACCAATAGCCAGGAGCAGTACTTC. The encoded protein is CSPNTNSQEQYF.